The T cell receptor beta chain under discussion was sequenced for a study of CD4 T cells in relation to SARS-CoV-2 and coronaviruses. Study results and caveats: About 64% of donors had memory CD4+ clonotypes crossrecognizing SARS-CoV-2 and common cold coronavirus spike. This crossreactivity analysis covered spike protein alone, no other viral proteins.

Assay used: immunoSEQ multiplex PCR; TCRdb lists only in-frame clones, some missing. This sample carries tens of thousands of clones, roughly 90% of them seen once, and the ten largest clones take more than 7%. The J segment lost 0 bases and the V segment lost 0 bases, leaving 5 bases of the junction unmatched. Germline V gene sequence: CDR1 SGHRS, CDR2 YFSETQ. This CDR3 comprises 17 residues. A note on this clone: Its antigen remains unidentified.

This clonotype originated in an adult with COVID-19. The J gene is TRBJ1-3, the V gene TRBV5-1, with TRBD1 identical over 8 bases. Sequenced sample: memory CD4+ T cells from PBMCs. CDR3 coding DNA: TGCGCCAGCAGCTTGGGGTCAGGGGGCAGCTCTGGAAACACCATATATTTT. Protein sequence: CASSLGSGGSSGNTIYF.